A selection of T cell receptor beta chains follows, all from one sample in a study of cytomegalovirus exposure and HLA in healthy donors. This table comes from immunoSEQ multiplex PCR, and its TCRdb copy is limited to in-frame clones, with some not included. The table includes around 200,000 clones, around 80% detected once. The sample taken for sequencing was PBMCs. The source is a woman in her sixties or seventies in good health and CMV-seropositive. CDR3s include the opening cysteine and the closing phenylalanine or tryptophan. Fields, in order: V gene, D gene, J gene, clone size, CDR3 protein, CDR3 DNA. D genes are given only for firm matches. Where a row states a size, it is once, few, many or the class of an expanded clone; other rows omit it.

v_call: TRBV30
d_call: NA
j_call: TRBJ2-7
clone_size: NA
cdr3_aa: CARTGEGYEQYF
cdr3_nt: TGTGCCCGGACCGGAGAGGGCTACGAGCAGTACTTC

v_call: TRBV9
d_call: NA
j_call: TRBJ1-1
clone_size: NA
cdr3_aa: CASSLQENTEAFF
cdr3_nt: TGTGCCAGCAGCTTACAGGAGAACACTGAAGCTTTCTTT

v_call: TRBV6-5
d_call: TRBD2
j_call: TRBJ2-3
clone_size: NA
cdr3_aa: CASSYAGGKTDTQYF
cdr3_nt: TGTGCCAGCAGTTACGCGGGGGGAAAGACAGATACGCAGTATTTT

v_call: TRBV6-5
d_call: NA
j_call: TRBJ2-7
clone_size: NA
cdr3_aa: CASSKSGEGGEQYF
cdr3_nt: TGTGCCAGCAGTAAGTCGGGGGAAGGCGGCGAGCAGTACTTC

v_call: TRBV5-5
d_call: TRBD1
j_call: TRBJ1-2
clone_size: NA
cdr3_aa: CASSPGQGGYGYTF
cdr3_nt: TGTGCCAGCAGCCCCGGACAGGGAGGATATGGCTACACCTTC

v_call: TRBV27
d_call: TRBD1
j_call: TRBJ2-2
clone_size: NA
cdr3_aa: CASSWGTGLTTGELFF
cdr3_nt: TGTGCCAGCAGTTGGGGGACAGGGTTGACCACCGGGGAGCTGTTTTTT

v_call: TRBV7-2
d_call: TRBD2
j_call: TRBJ2-5
clone_size: NA
cdr3_aa: CASRGLAEETQYF
cdr3_nt: TGTGCCAGCAGGGGACTAGCAGAAGAGACCCAGTACTTC

v_call: TRBV6-1
d_call: NA
j_call: TRBJ2-7
clone_size: once
cdr3_aa: CASSELSYEQYF
cdr3_nt: TGTGCCAGCAGTGAACTGTCCTACGAGCAGTACTTC

v_call: TRBV6-6
d_call: TRBD1
j_call: TRBJ1-4
clone_size: NA
cdr3_aa: CASNLQGAKLFF
cdr3_nt: TGTGCCAGCAACCTACAGGGGGCGAAACTGTTTTTT

v_call: TRBV27
d_call: NA
j_call: TRBJ1-1
clone_size: NA
cdr3_aa: CASSLPGRNTEAFF
cdr3_nt: TGTGCCAGCAGTTTGCCCGGGAGGAACACTGAAGCTTTCTTT

v_call: TRBV5-4
d_call: NA
j_call: TRBJ1-1
clone_size: NA
cdr3_aa: CASSWGRSTEAFF
cdr3_nt: TGTGCCAGCAGTTGGGGGAGGAGCACTGAAGCTTTCTTT

v_call: TRBV13
d_call: NA
j_call: TRBJ2-1
clone_size: NA
cdr3_aa: CASSSSGPTQWEYNEQFF
cdr3_nt: TGTGCCAGCAGCTCTTCCGGGCCCACCCAGTGGGAGTACAATGAGCAGTTCTTC

v_call: TRBV5-1
d_call: TRBD1
j_call: TRBJ2-5
clone_size: NA
cdr3_aa: CASSFGQGKETQYF
cdr3_nt: TGCGCCAGCAGCTTCGGACAGGGTAAAGAGACCCAGTACTTC

v_call: TRBV19
d_call: NA
j_call: TRBJ2-7
clone_size: NA
cdr3_aa: CASMGLVGGVYEQYF
cdr3_nt: TGTGCCAGTATGGGATTAGTAGGAGGGGTTTACGAGCAGTACTTC

v_call: TRBV30
d_call: NA
j_call: TRBJ2-1
clone_size: NA
cdr3_aa: CAWGGWGEQFF
cdr3_nt: TGTGCCTGGGGGGGGTGGGGAGAGCAGTTCTTC

v_call: TRBV7-3
d_call: NA
j_call: TRBJ2-7
clone_size: NA
cdr3_aa: CASRGPWRHPLQYF
cdr3_nt: TGTGCCAGCAGGGGGCCTTGGCGACACCCCTTGCAGTACTTC

v_call: TRBV5-1
d_call: NA
j_call: TRBJ2-5
clone_size: NA
cdr3_aa: CASREQQETQYF
cdr3_nt: TGCGCCAGCAGGGAACAGCAAGAGACCCAGTACTTC

v_call: TRBV9
d_call: TRBD2
j_call: TRBJ2-1
clone_size: NA
cdr3_aa: CASSVGSGRAVNEQFF
cdr3_nt: TGTGCCAGCAGCGTAGGAAGCGGGAGGGCGGTCAATGAGCAGTTCTTC

v_call: TRBV5-4
d_call: NA
j_call: TRBJ1-2
clone_size: once
cdr3_aa: CASSLVSGYGYTF
cdr3_nt: TGTGCCAGCAGCTTGGTCTCGGGATATGGCTACACCTTC

v_call: TRBV30
d_call: NA
j_call: TRBJ1-2
clone_size: NA
cdr3_aa: CAWRSVPRQGGYTF
cdr3_nt: TGTGCCTGGAGAAGCGTCCCGCGGCAGGGTGGCTACACCTTC

v_call: TRBV6-1
d_call: NA
j_call: TRBJ2-1
clone_size: NA
cdr3_aa: CASSESTRHNEQFF
cdr3_nt: TGTGCCAGCAGTGAATCGACTAGGCACAATGAGCAGTTCTTC

v_call: TRBV7-8
d_call: NA
j_call: TRBJ2-7
clone_size: NA
cdr3_aa: CASSLGQGGTYEQYF
cdr3_nt: TGTGCCAGCAGCTTAGGCCAGGGGGGAACCTACGAGCAGTACTTC

v_call: TRBV2
d_call: TRBD2
j_call: TRBJ2-7
clone_size: NA
cdr3_aa: CASRGLAGDIYEQYF
cdr3_nt: TGTGCCAGCAGGGGACTAGCGGGAGATATTTACGAGCAGTACTTC

v_call: TRBV7-2
d_call: NA
j_call: TRBJ2-7
clone_size: few
cdr3_aa: CASSLRQGRLYEQYF
cdr3_nt: TGTGCCAGCAGCTTAAGGCAGGGGCGACTGTACGAGCAGTACTTC

v_call: TRBV28
d_call: NA
j_call: TRBJ2-7
clone_size: NA
cdr3_aa: CASSYLREQYF
cdr3_nt: TGTGCCAGCAGCTACCTACGGGAGCAGTACTTC

v_call: TRBV9
d_call: TRBD2
j_call: TRBJ2-7
clone_size: NA
cdr3_aa: CASSVGEGYEQYF
cdr3_nt: TGTGCCAGCAGCGTAGGGGAGGGCTACGAGCAGTACTTC

v_call: TRBV19
d_call: TRBD2
j_call: TRBJ2-1
clone_size: NA
cdr3_aa: CASSIITGGYNEQFF
cdr3_nt: TGTGCCAGTAGTATAATCACGGGAGGGTACAATGAGCAGTTCTTC

v_call: TRBV6-1
d_call: TRBD1
j_call: TRBJ2-7
clone_size: NA
cdr3_aa: CASSEIPLTGYYEQYF
cdr3_nt: TGTGCCAGCAGTGAAATTCCTTTGACAGGGTACTACGAGCAGTACTTC

v_call: TRBV7-9
d_call: TRBD2
j_call: TRBJ2-7
clone_size: NA
cdr3_aa: CASSLEGGVYSYEQYF
cdr3_nt: TGTGCCAGCAGCTTAGAGGGAGGGGTATACTCCTACGAGCAGTACTTC

v_call: TRBV19
d_call: NA
j_call: TRBJ1-6
clone_size: NA
cdr3_aa: CASSIDHVGSPLHF
cdr3_nt: TGTGCCAGTAGTATAGATCATGTGGGCTCACCCCTCCACTTT